A single sample is the source of the 5 T cell receptor beta chains below, sequenced in a study of cytomegalovirus exposure and HLA in healthy donors. Vbeta (60) and Jbeta (13) primers were used in the PCR. TCRdb keeps only in-frame clones here, not all; method: immunoSEQ multiplex PCR. The table shows 180,000 or so clones, with about three quarters occurring only once. Sequencing was carried out using PBMCs. The receptors were gathered from a female donor in good health and CMV-seronegative.

The chain combines TRBV13 with TRBJ2-7; 7 nucleotides align to TRBD2. Germline values: CDR1 PRHDT, CDR2 FYEKMQ (reference sequence). The V gene end was trimmed by 5 bases and the J gene end by 4 bases; junction bases not matched to a gene: 11. There are 15 residues in the CDR3. CDR3 sequence: CASSPLRGGSYEQYF. The CDR3 nucleotides are TGTGCCAGCAGCCCCCTAAGGGGCGGGAGTTACGAGCAGTACTTC.

This clone was seen only a few times. The chain joins TRBV30 to TRBJ1-5; 8 nucleotides line up with TRBD1. V gave up 4 bases and J gave up 2 bases; unmatched junction bases: 7. The CDR3 extends over 15 amino acids. CDR1 is GTSNPN, CDR2 SVGIG, per germline (reference sequence). The CDR3 protein is CAWTMTGVGNQPQHF. Here the CDR3 DNA reads TGTGCCTGGACTATGACAGGGGTGGGCAATCAGCCCCAGCATTTT.

The chain employs TRBV11-2 and TRBJ2-1; 15 bases align to TRBD2. CDR3 length: 17 residues. The J segment lost 1 base and the V segment lost 5 bases, leaving 3 bases of the junction unmatched. Germline-derived CDR1 and CDR2 are SGHAT and FQNNGV. The CDR3 protein is CASSLGLAGGSYNEQFF. CDR3 nucleotide sequence: TGTGCCAGCAGCCTCGGACTAGCGGGAGGGTCCTACAATGAGCAGTTCTTC.

This clone has just one count. The CDR3 sequence: CATSRTMYNSPLHF. CDR3 bases: TGTGCCACCAGCAGAACAATGTATAATTCACCCCTCCACTTT. The rearrangement uses TRBV15 and TRBJ1-6, with D unclear. Germline CDR1 is LNHNV and CDR2 is YYDKDF (reference sequence). V lost 2 bases to trimming and J lost 4 bases, with 6 bases between them. CDR3 length: 14 amino acids.

This clone appeared once. V is TRBV27 and J is TRBJ1-6, with a possible D match to TRBD1 (5 bases). The CDR3 covers 17 residues. The V gene's germline CDR1 is MNHEY and CDR2 SMNVEV (reference sequence). The V end lost 5 bases, the J end lost 0 bases, and 14 bases lay between the germline ends. CDR3 amino acids: CASSLTMGGSYNSPLHF. The CDR3 region has the DNA TGTGCCAGCAGTCTCACGATGGGGGGCTCCTATAATTCACCCCTCCACTTT.